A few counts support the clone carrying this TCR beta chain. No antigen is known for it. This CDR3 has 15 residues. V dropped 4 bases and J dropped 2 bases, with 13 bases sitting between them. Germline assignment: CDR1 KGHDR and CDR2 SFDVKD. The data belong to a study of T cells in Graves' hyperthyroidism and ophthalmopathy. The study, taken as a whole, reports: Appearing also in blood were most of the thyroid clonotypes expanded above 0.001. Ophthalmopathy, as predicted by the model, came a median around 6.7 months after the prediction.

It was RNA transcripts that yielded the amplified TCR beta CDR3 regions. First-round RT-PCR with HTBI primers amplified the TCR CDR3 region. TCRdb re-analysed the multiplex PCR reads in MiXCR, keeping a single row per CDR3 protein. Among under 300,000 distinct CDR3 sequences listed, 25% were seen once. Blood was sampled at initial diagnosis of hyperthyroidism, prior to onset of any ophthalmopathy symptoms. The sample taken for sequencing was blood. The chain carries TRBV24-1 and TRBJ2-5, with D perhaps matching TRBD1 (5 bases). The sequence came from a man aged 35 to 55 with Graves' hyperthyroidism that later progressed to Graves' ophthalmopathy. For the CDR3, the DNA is TGTGCCACCAGTGACCGCCGGAGACAGCAAGAGACCCAGTACTTC. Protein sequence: CATSDRRRQQETQYF.